This T cell receptor (beta chain) was observed in a study of cytomegalovirus exposure and HLA in healthy donors. PCR was performed using 60 Vbeta and 13 Jbeta primers. Generated by immunoSEQ multiplex PCR, the TCRdb table keeps only in-frame clones and is missing some. The sample includes roughly 150,000 clones, 75% of them seen just once. This clone is medium-sized. Its target is not known. Study-level results: Per published accounts, TCR beta sequences correctly predicted the HLA-A and HLA-B alleles of most subjects. Most TCR sequences showed up rarely, but some public TCRs showed up in many donors.

The CDR3 runs 14 residues. CDR1 is SGHVS and CDR2 is FQNEAQ in the germline V gene. The ends were cut back, 1 base at V and 7 bases at J, with 13 bases in the middle. Input material: PBMCs. This rearrangement joins TRBV7-8 to TRBJ1-1, with D possibly TRBD1 on 5 matching bases. The clonotype was recovered from a man between 25 and 39 years old in good health and CMV-seronegative. CDR3 sequence (DNA): TGTGCCAGCAGCTTAGGGGACGGACTAATTGAAGCTTTCTTT. This sequence encodes CASSLGDGLIEAFF. Drawing the rest from reference TRBV7-8 and TRBJ1-1, the complete variable domain is GAGVSQSPRYKVAKRGQDVALRCDPISGHVSLFWYQQALGQGPEFLTYFQNEAQLDKSGLPSDRFFAERPEGSVSTLKIQRTQQEDSAVYLCASSLGDGLIEAFFGQGTRLTVV.